This T cell receptor (beta chain) was identified in a study of brain metastases from non-small cell lung cancer. About this clone itself: Its matching antigen is unknown. Different DNA sequences within this sample yield the same CDR3.

Study-wide findings and caveats: Brain metastases shared most TCR repertoire with primaries, with sparse T cells. T-cell clones appeared expanded in around 64% of brain metastases relative to matched primary tumors. Brain metastases had lower T-cell infiltration than primary tumors.

The repertoire was sequenced with immunoSEQ multiplex PCR; TCRdb's copy has only in-frame clones and lacks some. The data contain roughly 4,000 clones, roughly 88% of them singletons. This CDR3 comprises 14 residues. Between the trimmed V and J ends, which lost 2 bases and 5 bases, there was a span of 9 bases. Germline V gene lookup returns CDR1 MDHEN and CDR2 SYDVKM. This TCR was sampled from a donor aged 40 or over with non-small cell lung cancer. The sample taken for sequencing was primary lung tumor tissue. The gene calls are TRBV28 and TRBJ2-2; D ambiguous. Here the CDR3 DNA reads TGTGCCAGCAGTTTAGAGCTGAAGACCGGGGAGCTGTTTTTT. Translated, it gives CASSLELKTGELFF.